The next 3 T cell receptor beta chains were all read from a single sample in a study of regulatory T cells in long-lasting Graves disease. In building TCR beta libraries, iRepertoire HTBI primers were used together with Arm-PCR of CDR3 regions. A single record per CDR3 protein comes from TCRdb applying MiXCR to the multiplex PCR reads. The data show 400,000 to 550,000 distinct CDR3 sequences, about 15% seen once. The time point here: newly diagnosed GD, antithyroid drugs for less than 3 months. PBMCs were the source of the RNA used for TCR sequencing. This sample also belongs to another study, concerning T cells in Graves' hyperthyroidism and ophthalmopathy.

The material was peripheral blood mononuclear cells (PBMCs), obtained at new diagnosis, from a patient treated with antithyroid drugs. The receptor set was obtained from a woman aged 18 to 35 with Graves disease.

Remarks on this clonotype: Its ends do not fully match the called genes, so a read error is possible. The J gene is TRBJ2-2, the V gene TRBV7-9; 12 bases are a match to TRBD2. From germline, CDR1 is SEHNR and CDR2 FQNEAQ (reference sequence). There are 17 residues in the CDR3. DNA for the CDR3: TGTGCCAGCAGCTCCACCCGGACTAGCGGGAACACCGGGGGGCTGTTTTTT. It specifies CASSSTRTSGNTGGLFF.

As for this clonotype: The limits of the CDR3 on the DNA are not certain, so only TCRdb's listed CDR3 is given. The rearrangement links TRBV7-2 to TRBJ2-7. Germline assignment: CDR1 SGHTA and CDR2 FQGNSA. From its first to its last residue, the CDR3 has 14 amino acids. The CDR3 loop reads CASSFYICRCEQYF.

This clonotype appeared many times. J is TRBJ2-2 and V is TRBV28; D may correspond to TRBD1 or TRBD2 (7 bases each). Trimming shortened V by 7 bases and J by 4 bases, and 25 bases separated the two germline ends. Germline lookup yields CDR1 MDHEN and CDR2 SYDVKM. There are 18 residues in the CDR3. The CDR3 is CASKGQRGGSFITGELFF. CDR3 DNA: TGTGCCAGCAAGGGACAGCGGGGCGGTTCGTTTATCACCGGGGAGCTGTTTTTT. Full variable domain (missing parts from reference TRBV28 and TRBJ2-2): DVKVTQSSRYLVKRTGEKVFLECVQDMDHENMFWYRQDPGLGLRLIYFSYDVKMKEKGDIPEGYSVSREKKERFSLILESASTNQTSMYLCASKGQRGGSFITGELFFGEGSRLTVL.